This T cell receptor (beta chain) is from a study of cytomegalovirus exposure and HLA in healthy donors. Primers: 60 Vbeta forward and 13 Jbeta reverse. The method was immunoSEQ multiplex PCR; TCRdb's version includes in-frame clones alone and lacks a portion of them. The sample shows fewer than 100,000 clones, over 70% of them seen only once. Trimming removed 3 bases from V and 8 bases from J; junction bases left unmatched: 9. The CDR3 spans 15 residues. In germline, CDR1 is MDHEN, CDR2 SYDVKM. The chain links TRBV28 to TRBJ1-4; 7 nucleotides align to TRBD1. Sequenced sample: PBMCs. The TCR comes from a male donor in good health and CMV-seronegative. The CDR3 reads CASSLARQGGEKLFF. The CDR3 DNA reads TGTGCCAGCAGTTTGGCTAGACAGGGTGGAGAAAAACTGTTTTTT. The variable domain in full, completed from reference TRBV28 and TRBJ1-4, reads DVKVTQSSRYLVKRTGEKVFLECVQDMDHENMFWYRQDPGLGLRLIYFSYDVKMKEKGDIPEGYSVSREKKERFSLILESASTNQTSMYLCASSLARQGGEKLFFGSGTQLSVL.